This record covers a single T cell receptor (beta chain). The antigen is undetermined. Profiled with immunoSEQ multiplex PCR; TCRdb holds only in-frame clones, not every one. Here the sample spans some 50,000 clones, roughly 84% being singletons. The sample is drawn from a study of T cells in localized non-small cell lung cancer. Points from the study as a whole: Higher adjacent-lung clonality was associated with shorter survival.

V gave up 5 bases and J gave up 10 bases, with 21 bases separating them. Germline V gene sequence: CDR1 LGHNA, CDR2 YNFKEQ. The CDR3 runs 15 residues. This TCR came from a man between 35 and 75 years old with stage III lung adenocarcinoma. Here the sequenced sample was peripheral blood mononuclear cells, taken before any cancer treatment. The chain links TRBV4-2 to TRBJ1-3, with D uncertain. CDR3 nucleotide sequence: TGTGCCAGCAGCGAAGGCAGACCCGCGGAAGGGACCATATATTTT. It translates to CASSEGRPAEGTIYF.